This TCR beta chain was obtained from a study of a mutant IDH1 vaccine in newly diagnosed glioma. Method: immunoSEQ multiplex PCR; TCRdb's copy keeps in-frame clones and lacks some. Among roughly 60,000 clones listed, around 83% were seen once. Trimming took 2 bases from V and 6 from J; bases not matched to a gene: 4. Germline CDR1 MNHNY, CDR2 SVGAGI (reference sequence). This CDR3 region has 15 residues. Regarding this clone: The antigen remains undetermined.

Specified time point: week 23, last vaccination. Each dose of the vaccine consisted of 300 ug of mutant IDH1 20-mer peptide, with topical imiquimod. Donors had new WHO grade 3 or 4 IDH1-mutant, ATRX-lost astrocytomas. The genes are TRBV6-6 and TRBJ1-6; 7 nucleotides match TRBD1. The material was PBMCs, obtained from a glioma patient whose treatment included an IDH1 peptide vaccine. This receptor was obtained from a man aged 25 to 40 with glioma. CDR3 sequence (DNA): TGTGCCAGCAGTTACCGGGACAGCCTTAATTCACCCCTCCACTTT. Translation: CASSYRDSLNSPLHF.